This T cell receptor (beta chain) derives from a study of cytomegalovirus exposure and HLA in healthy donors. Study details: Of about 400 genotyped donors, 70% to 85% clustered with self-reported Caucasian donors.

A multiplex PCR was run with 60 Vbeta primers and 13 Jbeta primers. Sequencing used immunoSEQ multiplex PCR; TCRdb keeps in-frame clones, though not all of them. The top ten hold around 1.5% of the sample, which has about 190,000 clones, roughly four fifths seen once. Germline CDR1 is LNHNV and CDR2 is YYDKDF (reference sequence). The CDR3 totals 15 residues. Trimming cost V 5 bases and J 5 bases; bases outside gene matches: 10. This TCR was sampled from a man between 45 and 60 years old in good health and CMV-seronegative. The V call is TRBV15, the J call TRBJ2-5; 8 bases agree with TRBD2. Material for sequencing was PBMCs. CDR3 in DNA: TGTGCCACCAGCGGATCGGGAGGGCCCGGGGAGACCCAGTACTTC. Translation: CATSGSGGPGETQYF.